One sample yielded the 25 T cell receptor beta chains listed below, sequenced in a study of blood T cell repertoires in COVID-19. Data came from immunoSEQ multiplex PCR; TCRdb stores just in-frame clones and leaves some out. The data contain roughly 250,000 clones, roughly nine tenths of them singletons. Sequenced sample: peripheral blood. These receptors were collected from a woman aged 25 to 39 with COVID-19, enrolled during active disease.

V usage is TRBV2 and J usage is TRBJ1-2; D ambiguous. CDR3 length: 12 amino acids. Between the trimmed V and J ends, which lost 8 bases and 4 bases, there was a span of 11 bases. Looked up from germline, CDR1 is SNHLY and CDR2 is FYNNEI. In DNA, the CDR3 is TGTGCCAGCCCCGGGAATCTCTATGGCTACACCTTC. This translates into CASPGNLYGYTF.

DNA for the CDR3: TGTGCCAGCAGCCTCGGGACAGGGACCACCGGGGAGCTGTTTTTT. Protein: CASSLGTGTTGELFF. The chain is built from TRBV5-5 and TRBJ2-2; 9 bases line up with TRBD1. V trimming: 4 bases; J trimming: 4 bases; junction bases outside the gene matches: 5. Per the germline V gene, CDR1 is SGHKS and CDR2 is YYEKEE (reference sequence). The CDR3 has 15 amino acids.

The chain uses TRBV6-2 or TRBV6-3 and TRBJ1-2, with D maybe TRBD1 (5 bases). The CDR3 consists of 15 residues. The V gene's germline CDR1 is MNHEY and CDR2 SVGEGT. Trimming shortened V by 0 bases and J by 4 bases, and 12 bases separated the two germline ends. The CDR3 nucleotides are TGTGCCAGCAGTTACTCGGGGGGGAAGATCTATGGCTACACCTTC. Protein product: CASSYSGGKIYGYTF.

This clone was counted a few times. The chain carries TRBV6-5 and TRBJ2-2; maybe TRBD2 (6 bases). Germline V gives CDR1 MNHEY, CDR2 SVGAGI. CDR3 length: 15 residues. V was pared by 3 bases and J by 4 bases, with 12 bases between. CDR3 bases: TGTGCCAGCAGTTATGAGGCGGGAACCACCGGGGAGCTGTTTTTT. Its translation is CASSYEAGTTGELFF.

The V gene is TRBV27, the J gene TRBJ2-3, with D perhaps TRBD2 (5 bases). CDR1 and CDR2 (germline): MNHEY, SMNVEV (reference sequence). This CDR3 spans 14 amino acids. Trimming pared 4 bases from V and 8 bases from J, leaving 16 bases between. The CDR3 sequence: CASSSERREVTQYF. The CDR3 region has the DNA TGTGCCAGCAGTTCAGAGCGGAGAGAAGTTACGCAGTATTTT.

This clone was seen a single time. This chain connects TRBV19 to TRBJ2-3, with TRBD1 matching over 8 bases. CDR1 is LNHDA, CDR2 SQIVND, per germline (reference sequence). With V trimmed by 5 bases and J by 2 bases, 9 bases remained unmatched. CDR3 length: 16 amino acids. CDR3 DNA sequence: TGTGCCAGTAGTCCTCGGACAGGGACAAACACAGATACGCAGTATTTT. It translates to CASSPRTGTNTDTQYF. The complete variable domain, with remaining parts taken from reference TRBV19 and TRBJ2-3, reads DGGITQSPKYLFRKEGQNVTLSCEQNLNHDAMYWYRQDPGQGLRLIYYSQIVNDFQKGDIAEGYSVSREKKESFPLTVTSAQKNPTAFYLCASSPRTGTNTDTQYFGPGTRLTVL.

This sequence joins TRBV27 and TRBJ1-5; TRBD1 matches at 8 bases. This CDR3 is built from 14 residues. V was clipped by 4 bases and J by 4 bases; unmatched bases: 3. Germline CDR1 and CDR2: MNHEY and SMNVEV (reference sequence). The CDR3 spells CASSYRGGNQPQHF. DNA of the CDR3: TGTGCCAGCAGTTACAGGGGGGGAAATCAGCCCCAGCATTTT.

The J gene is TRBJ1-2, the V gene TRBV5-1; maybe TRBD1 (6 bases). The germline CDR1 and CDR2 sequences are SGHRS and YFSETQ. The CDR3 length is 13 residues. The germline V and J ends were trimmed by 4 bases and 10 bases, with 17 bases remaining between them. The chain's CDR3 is CASSVDRLMVYTF. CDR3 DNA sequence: TGCGCCAGCAGCGTCGACAGGCTTATGGTCTACACCTTC.

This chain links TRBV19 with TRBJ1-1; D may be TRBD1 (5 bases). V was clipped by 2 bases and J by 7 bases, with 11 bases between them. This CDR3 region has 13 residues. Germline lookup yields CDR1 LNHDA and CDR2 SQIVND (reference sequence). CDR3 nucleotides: TGTGCCAGTAGTATATTTGGGGCAAATGAAGCTTTCTTT. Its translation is CASSIFGANEAFF.

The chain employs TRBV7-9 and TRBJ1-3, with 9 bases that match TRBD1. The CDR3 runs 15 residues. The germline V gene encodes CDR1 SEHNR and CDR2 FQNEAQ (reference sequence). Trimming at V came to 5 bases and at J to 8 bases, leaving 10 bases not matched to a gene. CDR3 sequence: CASSAGTGLLDTIYF. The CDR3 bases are TGTGCCAGCAGCGCCGGGACAGGGCTTTTAGACACCATATATTTT.

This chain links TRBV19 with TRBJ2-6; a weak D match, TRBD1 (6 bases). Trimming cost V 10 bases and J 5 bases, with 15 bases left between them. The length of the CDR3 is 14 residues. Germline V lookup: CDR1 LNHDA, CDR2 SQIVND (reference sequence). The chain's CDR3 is CATLPQGRANVLTF. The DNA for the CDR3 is TGTGCCACGCTACCCCAGGGGCGGGCCAACGTCCTGACTTTC.

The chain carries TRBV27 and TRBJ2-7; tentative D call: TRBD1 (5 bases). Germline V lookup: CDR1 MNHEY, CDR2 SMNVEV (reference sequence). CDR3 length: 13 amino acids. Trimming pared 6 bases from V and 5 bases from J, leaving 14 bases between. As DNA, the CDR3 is TGTGCCAGCAGAAACCAGGGTCTCAACGAGCAGTACTTC. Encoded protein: CASRNQGLNEQYF.

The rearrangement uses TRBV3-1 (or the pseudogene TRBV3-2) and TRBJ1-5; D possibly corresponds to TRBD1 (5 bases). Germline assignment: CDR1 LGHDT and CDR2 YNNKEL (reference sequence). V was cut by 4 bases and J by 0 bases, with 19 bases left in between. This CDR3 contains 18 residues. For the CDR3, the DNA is TGTGCCAGCAGCCTGGGGCTTTCGTATAGCTATAGCAATCAGCCCCAGCATTTT. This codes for CASSLGLSYSYSNQPQHF.

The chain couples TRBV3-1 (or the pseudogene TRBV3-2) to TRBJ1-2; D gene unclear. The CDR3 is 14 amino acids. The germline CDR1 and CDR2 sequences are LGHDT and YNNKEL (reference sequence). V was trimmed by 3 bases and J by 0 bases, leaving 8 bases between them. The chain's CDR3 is CASSHHRANYGYTF. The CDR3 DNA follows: TGTGCCAGCAGCCATCACCGAGCTAACTATGGCTACACCTTC.

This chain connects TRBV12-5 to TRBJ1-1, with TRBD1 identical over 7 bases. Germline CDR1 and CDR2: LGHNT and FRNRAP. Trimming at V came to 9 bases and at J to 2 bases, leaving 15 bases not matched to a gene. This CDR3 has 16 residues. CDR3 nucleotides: TGTGCTAGGGACCGCCCCGATACAGGGGTAAACACTGAAGCTTTCTTT. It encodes CARDRPDTGVNTEAFF.

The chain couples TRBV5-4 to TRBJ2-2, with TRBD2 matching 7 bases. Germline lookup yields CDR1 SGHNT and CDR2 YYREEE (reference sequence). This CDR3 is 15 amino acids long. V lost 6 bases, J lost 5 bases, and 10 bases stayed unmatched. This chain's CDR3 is CASTQWGGRTGELFF. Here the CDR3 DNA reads TGTGCCAGCACCCAGTGGGGGGGACGAACCGGGGAGCTGTTTTTT.

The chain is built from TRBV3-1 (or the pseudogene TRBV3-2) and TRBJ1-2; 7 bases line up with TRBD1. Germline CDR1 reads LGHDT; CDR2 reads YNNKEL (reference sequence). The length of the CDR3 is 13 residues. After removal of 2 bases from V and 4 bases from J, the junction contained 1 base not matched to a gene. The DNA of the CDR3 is TGTGCCAGCAGCCAACGGACAGGCTATGGCTACACCTTC. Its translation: CASSQRTGYGYTF.

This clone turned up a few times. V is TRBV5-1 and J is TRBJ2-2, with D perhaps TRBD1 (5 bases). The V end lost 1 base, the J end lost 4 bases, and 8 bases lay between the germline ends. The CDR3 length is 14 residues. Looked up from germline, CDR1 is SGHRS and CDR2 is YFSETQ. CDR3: CASSLLGVTGELFF. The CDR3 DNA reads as TGCGCCAGCAGCTTGTTAGGGGTCACCGGGGAGCTGTTTTTT.

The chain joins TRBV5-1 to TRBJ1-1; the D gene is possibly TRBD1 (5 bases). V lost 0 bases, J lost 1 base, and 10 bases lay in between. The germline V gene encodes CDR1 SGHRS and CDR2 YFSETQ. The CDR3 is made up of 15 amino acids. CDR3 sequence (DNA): TGCGCCAGCAGCTTGGGTTGGGGCGGGAACACTGAAGCTTTCTTT. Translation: CASSLGWGGNTEAFF.

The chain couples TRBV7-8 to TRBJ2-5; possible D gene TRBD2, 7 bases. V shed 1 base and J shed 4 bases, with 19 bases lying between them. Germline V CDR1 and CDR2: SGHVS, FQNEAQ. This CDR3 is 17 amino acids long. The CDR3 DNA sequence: TGTGCCAGCAGCTTAGACGCGGGGGCCGCCGCGGGAGAGACCCAGTACTTC. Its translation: CASSLDAGAAAGETQYF. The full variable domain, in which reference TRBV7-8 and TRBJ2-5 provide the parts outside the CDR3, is GAGVSQSPRYKVAKRGQDVALRCDPISGHVSLFWYQQALGQGPEFLTYFQNEAQLDKSGLPSDRFFAERPEGSVSTLKIQRTQQEDSAVYLCASSLDAGAAAGETQYFGPGTRLLVL.

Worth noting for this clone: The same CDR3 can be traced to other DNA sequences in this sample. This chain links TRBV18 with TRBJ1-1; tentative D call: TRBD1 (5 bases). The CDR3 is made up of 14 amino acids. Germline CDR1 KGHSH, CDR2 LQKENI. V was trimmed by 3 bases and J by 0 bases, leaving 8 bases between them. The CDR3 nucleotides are TGTGCCAGCTCACCCGGGGGGTTGAACACTGAAGCTTTCTTT. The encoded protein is CASSPGGLNTEAFF. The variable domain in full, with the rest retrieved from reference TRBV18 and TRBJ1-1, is NAGVMQNPRHLVRRRGQEARLRCSPMKGHSHVYWYRQLPEEGLKFMVYLQKENIIDESGMPKERFSAEFPKEGPSILRIQQVVRGDSAAYFCASSPGGLNTEAFFGQGTRLTVV.

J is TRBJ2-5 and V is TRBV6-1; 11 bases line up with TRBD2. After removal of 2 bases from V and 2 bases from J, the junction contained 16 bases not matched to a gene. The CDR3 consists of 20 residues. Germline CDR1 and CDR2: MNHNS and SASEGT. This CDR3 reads CASSESGLASGGTLQETQYF. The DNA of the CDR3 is TGTGCCAGCAGTGAATCGGGGTTGGCTAGCGGGGGGACTCTACAAGAGACCCAGTACTTC.

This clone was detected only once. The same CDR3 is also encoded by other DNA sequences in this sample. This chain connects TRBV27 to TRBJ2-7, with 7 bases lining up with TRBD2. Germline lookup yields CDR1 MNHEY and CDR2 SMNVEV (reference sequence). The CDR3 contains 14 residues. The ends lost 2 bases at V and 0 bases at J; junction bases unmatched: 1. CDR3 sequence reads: CASSLTGGSYEQYF. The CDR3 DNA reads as TGTGCCAGCAGTTTAACGGGGGGCTCCTACGAGCAGTACTTC.

Written as DNA, the CDR3 is TGTGCCAGCAGCCAAGATCATGGCAGGGGGTCCCAAGAGACCCAGTACTTC. Translated: CASSQDHGRGSQETQYF. The chain is built from TRBV4-2 and TRBJ2-5; 7 positions match TRBD1. The germline V gene has CDR1 LGHNA and CDR2 YNFKEQ. Losses at the gene ends were 0 bases for V and 1 base for J; bases not matched to a gene: 8. This CDR3 region has 17 residues.

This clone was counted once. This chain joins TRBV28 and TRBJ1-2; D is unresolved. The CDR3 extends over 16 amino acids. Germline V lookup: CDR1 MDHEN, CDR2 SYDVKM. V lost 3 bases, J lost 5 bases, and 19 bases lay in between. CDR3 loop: CASSFHPNGRGYGYTF. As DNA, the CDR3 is TGTGCCAGCAGTTTTCACCCTAACGGCCGGGGTTATGGCTACACCTTC.